This TCR beta chain was captured in a study of cytomegalovirus exposure and HLA in healthy donors. About the study: According to later analysis, the same platform produced the approximately 120 validation and about 700 first-cohort repertoires.

General study findings and limits: TCR beta chains numbering 164 were designated cytomegalovirus-associated.

Germline V lookup: CDR1 SGHAT, CDR2 FQNNGV. J was trimmed by 3 bases and V by 6 bases; bases with no gene match: 5. The CDR3 has 14 amino acids. The protocol was immunoSEQ multiplex PCR, while the TCRdb copy is restricted to in-frame clones and leaves out a portion. The table has approximately 200,000 clones, approximately 90% seen once. Regarding this clone: Antigen specificity is unknown.

The donors were members of the validation cohort comprising about 130 subjects, separate from the approximately 700-subject first cohort. The receptor comes from a woman between 18 and 29 years old in good health and CMV-seronegative. V gene TRBV11-2 combines with J gene TRBJ1-2; 9 positions match TRBD1. Sequencing was carried out using PBMCs. This chain's CDR3 is CASRGQGNYYGYTF. In DNA form, the CDR3 reads TGTGCCAGCAGAGGACAGGGGAACTACTATGGCTACACCTTC.